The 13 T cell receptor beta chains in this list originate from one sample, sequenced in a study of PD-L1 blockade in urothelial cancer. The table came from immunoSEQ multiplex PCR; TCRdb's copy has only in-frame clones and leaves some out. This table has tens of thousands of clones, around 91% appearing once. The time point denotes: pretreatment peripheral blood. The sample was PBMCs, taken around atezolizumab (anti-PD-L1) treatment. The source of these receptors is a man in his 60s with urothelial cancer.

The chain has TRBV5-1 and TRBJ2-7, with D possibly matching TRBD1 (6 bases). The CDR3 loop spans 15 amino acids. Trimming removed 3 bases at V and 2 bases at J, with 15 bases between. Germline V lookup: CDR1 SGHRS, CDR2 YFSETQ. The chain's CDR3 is CASSSITGTTYEQYF. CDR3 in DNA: TGCGCCAGCAGCTCAATAACAGGGACCACCTACGAGCAGTACTTC.

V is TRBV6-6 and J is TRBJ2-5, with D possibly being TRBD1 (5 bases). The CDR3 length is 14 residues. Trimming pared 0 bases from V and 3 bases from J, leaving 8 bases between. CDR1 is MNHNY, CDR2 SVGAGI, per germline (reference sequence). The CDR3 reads CASSYSGREETQYF. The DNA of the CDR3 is TGTGCCAGCAGTTACTCCGGCAGGGAAGAGACCCAGTACTTC.

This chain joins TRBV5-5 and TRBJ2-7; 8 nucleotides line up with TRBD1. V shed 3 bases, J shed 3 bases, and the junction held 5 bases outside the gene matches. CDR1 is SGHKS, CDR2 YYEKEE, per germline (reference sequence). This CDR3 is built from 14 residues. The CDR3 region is CASSSHRGDYEQYF. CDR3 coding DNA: TGTGCCAGCAGCTCCCACAGGGGGGACTACGAGCAGTACTTC.

The CDR3 is CASSTGEIYNEQFF. For the CDR3, the DNA is TGTGCCAGTAGTACGGGGGAAATCTACAATGAGCAGTTCTTC. The rearrangement joins TRBV19 to TRBJ2-1; weak D call: TRBD2 (6 bases). V shed 4 bases and J shed 3 bases, with 10 bases lying between them. CDR1 is LNHDA and CDR2 is SQIVND in the germline V gene (reference sequence). The CDR3 spans 14 residues.

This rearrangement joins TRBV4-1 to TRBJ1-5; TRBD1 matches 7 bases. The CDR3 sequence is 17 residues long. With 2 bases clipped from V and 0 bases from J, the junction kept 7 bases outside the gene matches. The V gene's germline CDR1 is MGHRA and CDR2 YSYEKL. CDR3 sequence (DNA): TGCGCCAGCAGCCAAAACCCGACAGGGCCTAGCAATCAGCCCCAGCATTTT. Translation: CASSQNPTGPSNQPQHF.

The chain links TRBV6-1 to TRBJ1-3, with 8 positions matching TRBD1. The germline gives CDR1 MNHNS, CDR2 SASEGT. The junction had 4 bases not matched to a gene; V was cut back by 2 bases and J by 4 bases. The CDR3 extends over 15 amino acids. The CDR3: CASSEQGAVGNTIYF. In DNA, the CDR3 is TGTGCCAGCAGTGAACAGGGGGCGGTAGGAAACACCATATATTTT.

This CDR3 reads CASSQQGNYEQYF. CDR3 DNA sequence: TGTGCCAGCAGTCAACAGGGGAACTACGAGCAGTACTTC. The chain employs TRBV2 and TRBJ2-7, with 7 bases that match TRBD1. J gave up 3 bases and V 5 bases, and 4 bases lay outside the gene matches. CDR3 length: 13 amino acids. The germline V gene has CDR1 SNHLY and CDR2 FYNNEI.

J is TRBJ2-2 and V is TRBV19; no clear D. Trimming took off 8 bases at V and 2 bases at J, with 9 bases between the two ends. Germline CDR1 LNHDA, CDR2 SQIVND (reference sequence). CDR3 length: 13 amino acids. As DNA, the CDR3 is TGTGCCAGTGTGGAGAGAAACACCGGGGAGCTGTTTTTT. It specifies CASVERNTGELFF. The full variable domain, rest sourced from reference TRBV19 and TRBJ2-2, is DGGITQSPKYLFRKEGQNVTLSCEQNLNHDAMYWYRQDPGQGLRLIYYSQIVNDFQKGDIAEGYSVSREKKESFPLTVTSAQKNPTAFYLCASVERNTGELFFGEGSRLTVL.

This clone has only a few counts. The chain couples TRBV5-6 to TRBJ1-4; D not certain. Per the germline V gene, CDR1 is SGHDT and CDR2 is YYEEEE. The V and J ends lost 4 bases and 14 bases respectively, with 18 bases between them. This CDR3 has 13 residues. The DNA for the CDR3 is TGTGCCAGCAGCCCCATTCCGAGCGGTATGCTGTTTTTT. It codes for CASSPIPSGMLFF.

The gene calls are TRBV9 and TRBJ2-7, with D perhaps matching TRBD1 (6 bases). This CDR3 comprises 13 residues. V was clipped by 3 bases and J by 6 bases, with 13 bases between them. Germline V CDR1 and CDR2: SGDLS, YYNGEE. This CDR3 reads CASSGGDISEQYF. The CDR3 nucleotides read TGTGCCAGCAGCGGAGGGGACATCTCCGAGCAGTACTTC.

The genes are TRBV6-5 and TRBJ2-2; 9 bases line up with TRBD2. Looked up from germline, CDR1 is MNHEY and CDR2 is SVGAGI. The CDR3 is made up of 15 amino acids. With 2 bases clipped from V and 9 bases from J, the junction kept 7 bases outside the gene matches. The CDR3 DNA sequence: TGTGCCAGCAGTTACCAGGGACTAGCCGACCGGGAGCTGTTTTTT. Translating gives CASSYQGLADRELFF.

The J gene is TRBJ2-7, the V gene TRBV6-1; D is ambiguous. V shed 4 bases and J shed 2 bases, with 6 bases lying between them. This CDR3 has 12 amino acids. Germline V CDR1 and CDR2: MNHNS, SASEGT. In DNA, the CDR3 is TGTGCCAGCAGTGGGGCGACCTACGAGCAGTACTTC. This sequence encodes CASSGATYEQYF.

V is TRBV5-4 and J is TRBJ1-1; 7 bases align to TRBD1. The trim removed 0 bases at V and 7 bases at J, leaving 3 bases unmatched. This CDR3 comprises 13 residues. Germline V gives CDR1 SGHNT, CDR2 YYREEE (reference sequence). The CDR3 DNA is TGTGCCAGCAGCTTGGGACAGGGAGATGAAGCTTTCTTT. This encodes CASSLGQGDEAFF.